Listed here are 30 T cell receptor beta chains from one sample, sequenced in a study of T cells expressing NK-cell markers. TCRdb reprocessed the 5' RACE reads and keeps a single row for each CDR3 protein, giving no DNA. There are 500,000 to 700,000 distinct CDR3 sequences in the sample, with 3% to 4.5% held by the top ten. What was sequenced was blood T cells: a sorted CD56 or NKG2C T cell subset, CD4+ or CD8+ T cells, or bulk PBMC T cells (not recorded which). All receptors come from a man aged 18 to 35 in good health.

The chain recombines TRBV20-1 with TRBJ1-5; no DNA is available, so the TRBD1 call from TCRdb remains unchecked. The CDR3 totals 15 residues. Germline lookup yields CDR1 DFQATT and CDR2 SNEGSKA (reference sequence). CDR3 in amino acids: CSAFGQGALHQPQHF.

V is TRBV5-1 and J is TRBJ2-3. Germline loops: CDR1 SGHRS, CDR2 YFSETQ. CDR3 length: 15 residues. Here the CDR3 reads CASSLAQRDTDTQYF.

This sequence joins TRBV19 and TRBJ2-2; TCRdb's D call, TRBD2, is unchecked because there is no DNA. This CDR3 is built from 14 residues. Germline CDR1 reads LNHDA; CDR2 reads SQIVND (reference sequence). CDR3 loop: CATSLAGNTGELFF.

The chain uses TRBV20-1 and TRBJ1-3; TCRdb calls TRBD1, which cannot be checked without DNA. This CDR3 is built from 14 residues. CDR1 is DFQATT and CDR2 is SNEGSKA in the germline V gene (reference sequence). This chain's CDR3 is CSATQGAKGNTIYF.

The chain carries TRBV7-7 and TRBJ1-1; checking the TCRdb D call of TRBD1 is not possible without DNA. Germline assignment: CDR1 SSHAT and CDR2 FNYEAQ (reference sequence). The CDR3 length is 13 residues. CDR3 protein: CASSPGQGAVAFF.

V usage is TRBV20-1 and J usage is TRBJ1-1; TCRdb returns TRBD1, unconfirmable since there is no DNA. The CDR3 is made up of 12 amino acids. CDR1 and CDR2 from the germline V gene are DFQATT and SNEGSKA (reference sequence). The CDR3 sequence: CSATPQGLEAFF.

This chain connects TRBV28 to TRBJ1-4; checking the TCRdb D call of TRBD1 is not possible without DNA. This CDR3 is 13 amino acids long. CDR1 is MDHEN and CDR2 is SYDVKM in the germline V gene. CDR3 in amino acids: CASSYRDKLKLFF.

The chain carries TRBV7-9 and TRBJ2-5; TCRdb's assignment of TRBD2 cannot be checked, as there is no DNA. This CDR3 spans 11 amino acids. Germline CDR1 and CDR2: SEHNR and FQNEAQ (reference sequence). This CDR3 reads CASSPGLRQYF.

This chain connects TRBV6-2 or TRBV6-3 to TRBJ1-6. The germline V gene has CDR1 MNHEY and CDR2 SVGEGT. There are 13 residues in the CDR3. The CDR3: CASINSRDSPLHF.

This chain connects TRBV12-3 or TRBV12-4 to TRBJ1-1; TCRdb lists TRBD1, though no DNA is available to test this call. This CDR3 has 13 amino acids. CDR3 in amino acids: CATHRGSNTEAFF.

This chain uses TRBV7-9 with TRBJ2-3; the D call from TCRdb, TRBD2, cannot be confirmed without DNA. Germline-derived CDR1 and CDR2 are SEHNR and FQNEAQ (reference sequence). This CDR3 comprises 16 residues. CDR3 residues: CASSYDGTKDADTQYF.

The CDR3 region is CATSDRGVYQETQYF. The rearrangement joins TRBV24-1 to TRBJ2-5; absent DNA, TCRdb's TRBD1 call cannot be checked. The CDR3 runs 15 residues. Germline CDR1 and CDR2: KGHDR and SFDVKD.

The rearrangement joins TRBV12-3 or TRBV12-4 to TRBJ2-1; the D gene TCRdb calls, TRBD2, cannot be checked with no DNA. The CDR3 is 15 amino acids. The CDR3 is CASSFPPNLGDEQFF.

The rearrangement joins TRBV28 to TRBJ2-7; TCRdb names TRBD1, which stays unverified in the absence of DNA. CDR3 length: 11 amino acids. Per the germline V gene, CDR1 is MDHEN and CDR2 is SYDVKM. CDR3 loop: CASRKTGTPYF. The full variable domain, its missing parts supplied by reference TRBV28 and TRBJ2-7, is DVKVTQSSRYLVKRTGEKVFLECVQDMDHENMFWYRQDPGLGLRLIYFSYDVKMKEKGDIPEGYSVSREKKERFSLILESASTNQTSMYLCASRKTGTPYFGPGTRLTVT.

The CDR3 region is CASSFRSSYNEQFF. The chain is built from TRBV6-1 and TRBJ2-1. This CDR3 is 14 amino acids long. Germline CDR1 and CDR2: MNHNS and SASEGT.

V gene TRBV30 combines with J gene TRBJ2-2; TCRdb's assignment of TRBD2 cannot be checked, as there is no DNA. CDR3 length: 15 amino acids. Germline V gene lookup returns CDR1 GTSNPN and CDR2 SVGIG (reference sequence). CDR3 loop: CAWTNGEVVTGELFF.

The V gene is TRBV20-1, the J gene TRBJ2-5; absent DNA, TCRdb's TRBD2 call cannot be checked. CDR1 is DFQATT and CDR2 is SNEGSKA in the germline V gene (reference sequence). The CDR3 consists of 14 residues. CDR3 protein: CSAENTEGQETQYF.

The chain couples TRBV9 to TRBJ2-1; with no DNA, the TCRdb D assignment of TRBD1 cannot be verified. The CDR3 runs to 15 residues. CDR1 and CDR2 from the germline V gene are SGDLS and YYNGEE. This chain's CDR3 is CASSVGVRGRNEQFF.

The V call is TRBV9, the J call TRBJ2-3. The CDR3 has 15 residues. The germline gives CDR1 SGDLS, CDR2 YYNGEE. The CDR3 spells CASSGTSASTDTQYF.

The chain carries TRBV12-3 or TRBV12-4 and TRBJ1-4; TCRdb names TRBD1, which stays unverified in the absence of DNA. This CDR3 region has 14 residues. CDR3 sequence: CASKTGVTNEKLFF.

The chain combines TRBV7-9 with TRBJ2-1; TCRdb proposes TRBD1, but this gene call is untestable without DNA. Per germline, CDR1 SEHNR and CDR2 FQNEAQ (reference sequence). This CDR3 spans 14 amino acids. The CDR3 here is CASSYPGATNEQFF.

The chain couples TRBV7-9 to TRBJ2-1; the D call of TRBD1 rests on TCRdb alone, since no DNA is present to check it. CDR1 and CDR2 (germline): SEHNR, FQNEAQ (reference sequence). This CDR3 contains 13 residues. The chain's CDR3 is CASSQAGGTGRFF.

V gene TRBV7-6 combines with J gene TRBJ1-4; TCRdb indicates TRBD1, and absent DNA this call remains unverified. The CDR3 covers 14 residues. The germline V gene has CDR1 SGHVS and CDR2 FNYEAQ. The CDR3 sequence is CASSLGLGGEKLFF. The complete variable domain, with remaining parts taken from reference TRBV7-6 and TRBJ1-4, reads GAGVSQSPRYKVTKRGQDVALRCDPISGHVSLYWYRQALGQGPEFLTYFNYEAQQDKSGLPNDRFSAERPEGSISTLTIQRTEQRDSAMYRCASSLGLGGEKLFFGSGTQLSVL.

The chain employs TRBV15 and TRBJ2-5. Germline V gene lookup returns CDR1 LNHNV and CDR2 YYDKDF (reference sequence). This CDR3 has 14 amino acids. CDR3 amino acids: CATRREIDSETQYF.

V gene TRBV7-6 combines with J gene TRBJ2-3; TCRdb calls TRBD1, which cannot be checked without DNA. Germline V gene lookup returns CDR1 SGHVS and CDR2 FNYEAQ. This CDR3 region has 16 residues. The CDR3 sequence is CASSSPGKGSTDTQYF. Full variable domain (rest looked up from reference TRBV7-6 and TRBJ2-3): GAGVSQSPRYKVTKRGQDVALRCDPISGHVSLYWYRQALGQGPEFLTYFNYEAQQDKSGLPNDRFSAERPEGSISTLTIQRTEQRDSAMYRCASSSPGKGSTDTQYFGPGTRLTVL.

V usage is TRBV19 and J usage is TRBJ2-3; TCRdb's assignment of TRBD1 cannot be checked, as there is no DNA. This CDR3 contains 14 residues. CDR1 and CDR2 (germline): LNHDA, SQIVND (reference sequence). CDR3 sequence reads: CASKGQGDPDTQYF.

The chain recombines TRBV4-1 with TRBJ1-6; TCRdb's D call, TRBD1, is unchecked because there is no DNA. Germline lookup yields CDR1 MGHRA and CDR2 YSYEKL. This CDR3 contains 17 residues. The CDR3 sequence is CASSQGRSRQLNSPLHF.

V usage is TRBV29-1 and J usage is TRBJ1-1. Per the germline V gene, CDR1 is SQVTM and CDR2 is ANQGSEA. CDR3 size: 13 residues. CDR3 sequence reads: CSEGRFGNTEAFF.

The chain uses TRBV4-2 and TRBJ2-2; without DNA, the TCRdb call of TRBD2 cannot be checked. Germline assignment: CDR1 LGHNA and CDR2 YNFKEQ. The CDR3 spans 17 residues. CDR3 in amino acids: CASSQPPGLEIPGELFF.

The chain joins TRBV12-3 or TRBV12-4 to TRBJ2-1; TCRdb names TRBD1, which stays unverified in the absence of DNA. The CDR3 consists of 15 residues. This CDR3 reads CATRITGGAGNEQFF.